The 17 T cell receptor beta chains below were found in one sample sequenced in a study of blood T cell repertoires in COVID-19. TCRdb keeps only in-frame clones here, not all; method: immunoSEQ multiplex PCR. This repertoire shows 400,000 to 550,000 clones, around 89% found once; its top ten account for over 4%. The sequenced sample consisted of peripheral blood. The source is a woman in her 30s with acute or convalescent COVID-19.

The chain is built from TRBV5-4 and TRBJ2-1; 10 positions agree with TRBD1. CDR1 is SGHNT, CDR2 YYREEE, per germline (reference sequence). The CDR3 runs 14 residues. V lost 4 bases to trimming and J lost 16 bases; unmatched junction nucleotides: 14. Here the CDR3 reads CASSVDRGVGWLFF. The CDR3, as DNA: TGTGCCAGCAGCGTGGACAGGGGGGTGGGATGGCTTTTCTTC.

The chain joins TRBV5-8 to TRBJ2-5; 9 nucleotides align to TRBD2. This CDR3 spans 16 amino acids. J was trimmed by 3 bases and V by 0 bases; bases with no gene match: 6. Looked up from germline, CDR1 is SGHTS and CDR2 is YDEGEE. CDR3: CASSLGAGGQKETQYF. DNA for the CDR3: TGTGCCAGCAGCTTGGGAGCGGGGGGACAAAAAGAGACCCAGTACTTC.

The V and J genes are TRBV28 and TRBJ1-4, with D possibly TRBD1 on 6 matching bases. Per the germline V gene, CDR1 is MDHEN and CDR2 is SYDVKM. Trimming shortened V by 4 bases and J by 10 bases, and 25 bases separated the two germline ends. This CDR3 comprises 17 residues. The CDR3 DNA sequence: TGTGCCAGCAGTTCCGGTACGGACAGTCGGAGTGTAGTAAAACTGTTTTTT. Its protein is CASSSGTDSRSVVKLFF.

Points on this clone: The same CDR3 also results from other DNA sequences found in this sample. The rearrangement uses TRBV5-6 and TRBJ1-5; 8 bases align to TRBD1. The junction had 6 bases not matched to a gene; V was cut back by 4 bases and J by 0 bases. Germline V gene lookup returns CDR1 SGHDT and CDR2 YYEEEE. The CDR3 has 16 residues. The CDR3 DNA reads TGTGCCAGCAGCCTAAGAGGGACAGGTAGCAATCAGCCCCAGCATTTT. It codes for CASSLRGTGSNQPQHF.

There are a few counts of this clone. The genes are TRBV19 and TRBJ1-6, with 8 positions matching TRBD1. J gave up 8 bases and V 3 bases, and 9 bases lay outside the gene matches. Germline CDR1 and CDR2: LNHDA and SQIVND (reference sequence). The CDR3 runs to 16 residues. Here the CDR3 DNA reads TGTGCCAGTAGTATCGGCAGGGGGCGTCCGGATTCACCCCTCCACTTT. It is translated as CASSIGRGRPDSPLHF.

The V gene is TRBV19, the J gene TRBJ2-2; D possibly corresponds to TRBD2 (6 bases). The CDR3 contains 13 residues. V gave up 7 bases and J gave up 6 bases, with 12 bases separating them. Germline V lookup: CDR1 LNHDA, CDR2 SQIVND (reference sequence). Here the CDR3 DNA reads TGTGCCAGTAATATTCCGGGAGCCGGGGAGCTGTTTTTT. It codes for CASNIPGAGELFF.

The chain couples TRBV3-1 (or the pseudogene TRBV3-2) to TRBJ1-4; D uncertain. Trimming cost V 3 bases and J 8 bases, with 10 bases left between them. This CDR3 has 13 residues. Germline-derived CDR1 and CDR2 are LGHDT and YNNKEL (reference sequence). CDR3 in amino acids: CASSQDLVEKLFF. The CDR3 DNA reads TGTGCCAGCAGCCAGGACTTGGTCGAAAAACTGTTTTTT.

The chain employs TRBV5-4 and TRBJ2-5; perhaps TRBD1 as D (7 bases). The CDR3 length is 14 residues. Trimming removed 3 bases at V and 9 bases at J, with 18 bases between. Germline V gene sequence: CDR1 SGHNT, CDR2 YYREEE (reference sequence). The CDR3 nucleotides are TGTGCCAGCAGCTCCGGGGGACAGAGTGTATCCCAGTACTTC. Translating gives CASSSGGQSVSQYF.

Comments on this clone: The sample has other DNA sequences that encode this CDR3 too. The CDR3 is CASSSGLAADTQYF. As DNA, the CDR3 is TGCGCCAGCAGCTCTGGACTAGCCGCAGATACGCAGTATTTT. This rearrangement joins TRBV5-1 to TRBJ2-3; 8 positions match TRBD2. Germline loops: CDR1 SGHRS, CDR2 YFSETQ. The V and J ends lost 3 bases and 4 bases, in that order; junction bases with no gene match: 4. The CDR3 is 14 amino acids.

The chain employs TRBV24-1 and TRBJ2-1; TRBD1 matches 9 bases. Germline CDR1 KGHDR, CDR2 SFDVKD. This CDR3 contains 17 residues. With 3 bases clipped from V and 8 bases from J, the junction kept 13 bases outside the gene matches. The CDR3 protein is CATSDPTPGQGFDEQFF. CDR3 DNA sequence: TGTGCCACCAGTGATCCTACTCCGGGACAGGGTTTCGATGAGCAGTTCTTC.

V is TRBV2 and J is TRBJ2-3; 9 bases line up with TRBD1. Germline V gene lookup returns CDR1 SNHLY and CDR2 FYNNEI. V shed 6 bases and J 1 base; nucleotides not matched to a gene: 17. The CDR3 is 19 residues long. Written as DNA, the CDR3 is TGTGCCAGCAGCCGTCAGGGACAGGGTCTGACGCGGGGCACAGATACGCAGTATTTT. This codes for CASSRQGQGLTRGTDTQYF.

This clone was found once. V and J are TRBV28 and TRBJ1-6; no clear D. The CDR3 is made up of 14 amino acids. Trimming cost V 7 bases and J 4 bases, with 11 bases left between them. From germline, CDR1 is MDHEN and CDR2 SYDVKM. The DNA of the CDR3 is TGTGCCAGCATCACGGGTGTGTATAATTCACCCCTCCACTTT. Its translation is CASITGVYNSPLHF.

The chain combines TRBV2 with TRBJ2-1; unclear D gene. From germline, CDR1 is SNHLY and CDR2 FYNNEI. This CDR3 contains 15 residues. V was trimmed by 6 bases and J by 5 bases, leaving 17 bases between them. The CDR3 bases are TGTGCCAGCAGGCCTACAGCCTTCAGGCACAATGAGCAGTTCTTC. This gives the protein CASRPTAFRHNEQFF.

The table lists this clone with a few counts. The chain uses TRBV18 and TRBJ1-1, with D tentatively TRBD1 (6 bases). Germline V gives CDR1 KGHSH, CDR2 LQKENI. The CDR3 is 13 residues long. Trimming cost V 5 bases and J 12 bases, with 19 bases left between them. As DNA, the CDR3 is TGTGCCAGCTCATCCGGACAGTATATCGGGTCTTTCTTT. This translates into CASSSGQYIGSFF.

This clone showed up just once. The gene calls are TRBV2 and TRBJ1-2; D unclear. Trimming cost V 7 bases and J 10 bases, with 19 bases left between them. Germline-derived CDR1 and CDR2 are SNHLY and FYNNEI. The CDR3 contains 13 residues. This chain's CDR3 is CASTKRLEDDYTF. The CDR3 DNA reads as TGTGCCAGCACCAAGAGACTGGAGGATGACTACACCTTC.

This chain links TRBV18 with TRBJ1-2; 10 bases match TRBD1. This CDR3 contains 18 residues. With 2 bases clipped from V and 4 bases from J, the junction kept 13 bases outside the gene matches. Germline V gene data show CDR1 as KGHSH and CDR2 as LQKENI. Here the CDR3 DNA reads TGTGCCAGCTCACCAATGAACGGACAGGGGGGCGCAATCTATGGCTACACCTTC. Amino acids: CASSPMNGQGGAIYGYTF.

The chain joins TRBV3-1 (or the pseudogene TRBV3-2) to TRBJ1-1, with D tentatively TRBD1 (6 bases). Germline CDR1 LGHDT, CDR2 YNNKEL (reference sequence). The V end lost 5 bases, the J end lost 4 bases, and 23 bases lay between the germline ends. The CDR3 has 17 residues. The CDR3 spells CASSSNPGGALGTEAFF. The CDR3 DNA follows: TGTGCCAGCAGCTCTAACCCGGGGGGGGCGCTTGGCACTGAAGCTTTCTTT.